These 4 T cell receptor beta chains share one sample of origin, sequenced in a study of CXCR3-negative and CXCR3-positive naive CD8 T cells. Libraries of TRB cDNA were made by 5' RACE and carried UMIs. TCRdb reanalyzed the 5' RACE reads, giving one entry per CDR3 protein sequence and no DNA. The sample holds 55,000 to 70,000 distinct CDR3 sequences. The specimen was memory CD8+ T cells from blood. These receptors originate from a human donor in good health. Some clones in this sample may be carry-over from other donors' samples.

The chain carries TRBV29-1 and TRBJ1-1. This CDR3 region has 14 residues. Germline CDR1 is SQVTM and CDR2 is ANQGSEA. CDR3 protein: CSVEHADENTEAFF.

This sequence joins TRBV12-3 or TRBV12-4 and TRBJ2-7. The CDR3 length is 12 residues. The CDR3 reads CASSLIDYEQYF.

J is TRBJ1-3 and V is TRBV7-2; without DNA, the TCRdb call of TRBD1 cannot be checked. This CDR3 spans 14 amino acids. CDR1 and CDR2 from the germline V gene are SGHTA and FQGNSA. The CDR3 protein is CASSLQGFGNTIYF.

CDR3 amino acids: CSVPVGESSYTF. The V and J genes are TRBV29-1 and TRBJ1-2; the D call of TRBD1 rests on TCRdb alone, since no DNA is present to check it. Looked up from germline, CDR1 is SQVTM and CDR2 is ANQGSEA. The length of the CDR3 is 12 residues. The full variable domain, with the rest looked up from reference TRBV29-1 and TRBJ1-2, is SAVISQKPSRDICQRGTSLTIQCQVDSQVTMMFWYRQQPGQSLTLIATANQGSEATYESGFVIDKFPISRPNLTFSTLTVSNMSPEDSSIYLCSVPVGESSYTFGSGTRLTVV.